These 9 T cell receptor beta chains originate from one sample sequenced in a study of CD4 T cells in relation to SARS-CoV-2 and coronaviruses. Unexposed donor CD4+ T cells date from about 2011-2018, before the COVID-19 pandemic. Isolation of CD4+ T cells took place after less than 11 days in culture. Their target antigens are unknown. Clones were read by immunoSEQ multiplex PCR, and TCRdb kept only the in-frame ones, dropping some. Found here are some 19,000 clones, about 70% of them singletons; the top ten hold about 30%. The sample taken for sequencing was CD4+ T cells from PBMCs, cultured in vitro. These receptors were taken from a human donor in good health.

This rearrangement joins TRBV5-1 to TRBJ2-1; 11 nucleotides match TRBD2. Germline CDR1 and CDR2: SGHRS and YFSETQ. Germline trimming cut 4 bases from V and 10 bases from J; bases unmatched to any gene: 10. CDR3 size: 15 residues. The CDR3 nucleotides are TGCGCCAGCAGCATCTACACCGGGACTAGCGGCGAGCAGTTCTTC. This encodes CASSIYTGTSGEQFF.

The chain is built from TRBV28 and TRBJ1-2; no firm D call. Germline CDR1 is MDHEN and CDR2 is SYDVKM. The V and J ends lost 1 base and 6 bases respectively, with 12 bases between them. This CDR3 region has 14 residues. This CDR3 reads CASSLLGRPDGYTF. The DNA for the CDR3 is TGTGCCAGCAGTTTATTGGGGAGACCGGATGGCTACACCTTC.

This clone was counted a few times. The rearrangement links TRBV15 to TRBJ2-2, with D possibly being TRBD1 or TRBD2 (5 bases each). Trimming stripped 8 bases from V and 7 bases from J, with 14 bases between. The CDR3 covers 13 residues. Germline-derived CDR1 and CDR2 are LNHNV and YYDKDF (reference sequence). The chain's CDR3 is CATSGGAVGELFF. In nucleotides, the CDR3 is TGTGCCACCTCTGGGGGAGCGGTCGGGGAGCTGTTTTTT.

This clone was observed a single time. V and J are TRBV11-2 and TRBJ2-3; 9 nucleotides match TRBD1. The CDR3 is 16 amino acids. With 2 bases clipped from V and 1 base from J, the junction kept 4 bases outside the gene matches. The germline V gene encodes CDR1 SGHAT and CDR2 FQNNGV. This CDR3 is CASSLLGDRGTDTQYF. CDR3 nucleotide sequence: TGTGCCAGCAGCTTATTAGGGGACAGGGGCACAGATACGCAGTATTTT.

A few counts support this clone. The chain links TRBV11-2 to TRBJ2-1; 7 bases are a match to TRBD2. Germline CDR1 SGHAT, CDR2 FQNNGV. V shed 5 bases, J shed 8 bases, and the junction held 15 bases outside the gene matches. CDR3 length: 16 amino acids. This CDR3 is CASSPQTSSPFDEQFF. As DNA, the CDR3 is TGTGCCAGCAGCCCACAGACTAGCTCGCCGTTTGATGAGCAGTTCTTC.

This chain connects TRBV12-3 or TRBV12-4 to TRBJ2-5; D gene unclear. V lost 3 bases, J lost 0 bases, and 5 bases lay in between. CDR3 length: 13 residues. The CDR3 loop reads CASSFGNQETQYF. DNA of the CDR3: TGTGCCAGCAGTTTTGGTAACCAAGAGACCCAGTACTTC.

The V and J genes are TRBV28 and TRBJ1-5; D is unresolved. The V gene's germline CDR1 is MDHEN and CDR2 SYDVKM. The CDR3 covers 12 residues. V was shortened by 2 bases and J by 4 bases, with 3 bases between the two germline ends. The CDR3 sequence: CASSLGNQPQHF. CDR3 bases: TGTGCCAGCAGTTTAGGGAATCAGCCCCAGCATTTT.

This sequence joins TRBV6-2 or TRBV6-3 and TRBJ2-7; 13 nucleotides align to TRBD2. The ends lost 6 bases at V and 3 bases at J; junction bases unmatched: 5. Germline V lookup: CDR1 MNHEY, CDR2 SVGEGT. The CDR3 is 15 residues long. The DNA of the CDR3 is TGTGCCAGCAGCCTGAGACTAGCGGGAGGCTACGAGCAGTACTTC. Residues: CASSLRLAGGYEQYF.

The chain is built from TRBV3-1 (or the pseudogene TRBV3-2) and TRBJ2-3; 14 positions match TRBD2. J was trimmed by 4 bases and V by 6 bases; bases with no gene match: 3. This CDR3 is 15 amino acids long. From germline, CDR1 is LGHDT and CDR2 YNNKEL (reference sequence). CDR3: CASRSGLAGADTQYF. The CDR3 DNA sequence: TGTGCCAGCAGGTCGGGACTAGCGGGAGCAGATACGCAGTATTTT.